The clone carrying this TCR beta chain was found once. The antigen is undetermined. The source of the sample is a study of blood T cells in healthy people across ages. Total RNA extracted from each sample amounted to at least 6 micrograms. Study results and caveats: Estimated diversity that came from one million T cells was considered an underestimate. When set beside aged donors, long-lived donors presented more naive CD4+ cells and higher diversity.

Alongside a J-beta primer mix, a sample-barcoded 5' primer served in a second PCR lasting roughly 6 to 11 cycles. Each cDNA molecule was tagged by a template-switch adaptor with 12 random nucleotides. TCRdb re-called the 5' RACE reads with MiXCR, one entry per CDR3 protein. The sample comprises 850,000 to 1,000,000 distinct CDR3 sequences, around 48% of which are singletons, and around 15% rests with the top ten. Source material: blood. This sequence originates from a man younger than 40 in good health.

This chain's CDR3 is CASSQDLGLGGIDSTEAFF. The DNA of the CDR3 is TGCGCCAGCAGCCAAGATTTGGGCTTGGGGGGCATTGATTCCACTGAAGCTTTCTTT. V is TRBV4-1 and J is TRBJ1-1; a possible D gene is TRBD1 (6 bases). V was trimmed by 0 bases and J by 4 bases, leaving 24 bases between them. This CDR3 contains 19 residues. Germline-derived CDR1 and CDR2 are MGHRA and YSYEKL.